A single sample gave rise to the 20 T cell receptor beta chains below, sequenced in a study of blood T cell repertoires in COVID-19. Using immunoSEQ multiplex PCR, the repertoire was profiled, and TCRdb retains in-frame clones only, with some absent. This sample carries about 170,000 clones, about 83% of them seen once, and the ten largest clones take 2% to 2.5%. The sequenced material came from peripheral blood. These receptors all stem from a woman older than 75 with acute or convalescent COVID-19.

CDR3 in amino acids: CASSLDTAGTQYF. For the CDR3, the DNA is TGTGCCAGCAGCTTAGATACCGCGGGGACCCAGTACTTC. The V call is TRBV11-2, the J call TRBJ2-5; D possibly corresponds to TRBD2 (5 bases). The CDR3 sequence is 13 residues long. In germline, CDR1 is SGHAT, CDR2 FQNNGV. Deletions cut 0 bases from V and 7 bases from J, with 9 bases between. The full variable domain, with the rest looked up from reference TRBV11-2 and TRBJ2-5, is EAGVAQSPRYKIIEKRQSVAFWCNPISGHATLYWYQQILGQGPKLLIQFQNNGVVDDSQLPKDRFSAERLKGVDSTLKIQPAKLEDSAVYLCASSLDTAGTQYFGPGTRLLVL.

This chain connects TRBV28 to TRBJ1-6, with 7 bases that match TRBD1. J lost 6 bases, V lost 6 bases, and 5 bases had no gene match. The CDR3 is 14 residues long. CDR1 and CDR2 from the germline V gene are MDHEN and SYDVKM. The CDR3 sequence: CASRPGTVNSPLHF. The CDR3 nucleotides are TGTGCCAGCAGGCCAGGGACAGTTAATTCACCCCTCCACTTT.

The chain joins TRBV27 to TRBJ2-3; a weak D match, TRBD2 (6 bases). This CDR3 comprises 14 residues. Trimming left V 2 bases short and J 5 bases short, with 11 bases between. From germline, CDR1 is MNHEY and CDR2 SMNVEV (reference sequence). The CDR3 spells CASSLIARGDTQYF. The CDR3, as DNA: TGTGCCAGCAGTTTAATAGCGCGGGGAGATACGCAGTATTTT.

This chain links TRBV19 with TRBJ1-1; weak D call: TRBD1 (6 bases). The CDR3 spans 13 residues. Germline assignment: CDR1 LNHDA and CDR2 SQIVND (reference sequence). V lost 5 bases to trimming and J lost 7 bases, with 14 bases between them. In DNA form, the CDR3 reads TGTGCCAGTAGTGGCGAGACAGGTTTTGAAGCTTTCTTT. Protein: CASSGETGFEAFF. Full variable domain (missing parts from reference TRBV19 and TRBJ1-1): DGGITQSPKYLFRKEGQNVTLSCEQNLNHDAMYWYRQDPGQGLRLIYYSQIVNDFQKGDIAEGYSVSREKKESFPLTVTSAQKNPTAFYLCASSGETGFEAFFGQGTRLTVV.

The chain combines TRBV7-9 with TRBJ1-6; 7 bases are shared with TRBD1. The junction had 10 bases not matched to a gene; V was cut back by 3 bases and J by 11 bases. Per the germline V gene, CDR1 is SEHNR and CDR2 is FQNEAQ (reference sequence). The CDR3 has 15 residues. The CDR3 DNA reads TGTGCCAGCAGCTTCGACAGGGCTCACCGGGCACCCCTCCACTTT. Translating gives CASSFDRAHRAPLHF.

This clone has a single count. The chain has TRBV19 and TRBJ2-7, with 7 bases identical to TRBD1. V lost 5 bases to trimming and J lost 6 bases; unmatched junction nucleotides: 10. Germline V lookup: CDR1 LNHDA, CDR2 SQIVND (reference sequence). The length of the CDR3 is 14 residues. The DNA of the CDR3 is TGTGCCAGTAGTGTATCCCTGACAGGGCTCGAGCAGTACTTC. Its protein product is CASSVSLTGLEQYF.

The V call is TRBV5-1, the J call TRBJ1-1; the D gene is possibly TRBD1 (6 bases). CDR1 SGHRS and CDR2 YFSETQ come from the germline V gene. This CDR3 has 13 residues. V shed 4 bases and J shed 4 bases, with 11 bases lying between them. The CDR3 region is CASSPGQFTEAFF. As DNA, the CDR3 is TGCGCCAGCAGCCCCGGACAGTTCACTGAAGCTTTCTTT.

J is TRBJ1-1 and V is TRBV6-5; TRBD1 matches at 7 bases. CDR3 length equals 13 residues. Germline values: CDR1 MNHEY, CDR2 SVGAGI. The junction had 2 bases not matched to a gene; V was cut back by 6 bases and J by 1 base. The CDR3 bases are TGTGCCAGCAGGGGACAGCCGAACACTGAAGCTTTCTTT. Its protein product is CASRGQPNTEAFF.

This chain links TRBV5-1 with TRBJ2-3; TRBD1 aligns across 9 bases. The CDR3 runs 16 residues. V gave up 4 bases and J gave up 3 bases; unmatched junction bases: 9. The germline CDR1 and CDR2 sequences are SGHRS and YFSETQ. The CDR3 loop is CASSLATGGFTDTQYF. In DNA form, the CDR3 reads TGCGCCAGCAGCCTTGCGACAGGGGGATTTACAGATACGCAGTATTTT.

The chain is built from TRBV5-1 and TRBJ2-5; 10 nucleotides line up with TRBD2. This CDR3 has 13 amino acids. Germline V gene lookup returns CDR1 SGHRS and CDR2 YFSETQ. V shed 5 bases and J 5 bases; nucleotides not matched to a gene: 3. The CDR3 coding sequence is TGCGCCAGCAGACTAGCGGGGACGGAGACCCAGTACTTC. Translating it yields CASRLAGTETQYF.

The chain couples TRBV30 to TRBJ2-1; 11 bases are a match to TRBD2. This CDR3 is 17 amino acids long. The junction had 12 bases not matched to a gene; V was cut back by 2 bases and J by 6 bases. Germline V gene data show CDR1 as GTSNPN and CDR2 as SVGIG (reference sequence). Here the CDR3 DNA reads TGTGCCTGGAGTATGGCACTAGCGGGGGCCCGCCGCAATGAGCAGTTCTTC. As protein: CAWSMALAGARRNEQFF.

The gene calls are TRBV6-5 and TRBJ1-2; 7 nucleotides align to TRBD1. The CDR3 sequence is 15 residues long. V shed 1 base and J 5 bases; nucleotides not matched to a gene: 7. Germline V gene sequence: CDR1 MNHEY, CDR2 SVGAGI. CDR3 loop: CASSYWGDSEYGYTF. The CDR3 DNA is TGTGCCAGCAGTTACTGGGGGGACAGTGAATATGGCTACACCTTC.

The chain carries TRBV5-1 and TRBJ2-7; 7 positions agree with TRBD1. Trimming cost V 7 bases and J 6 bases; bases outside gene matches: 10. The germline gives CDR1 SGHRS, CDR2 YFSETQ. The CDR3 is 13 residues long. In nucleotides, the CDR3 is TGCGCCAGCCGGGCCGGACAGGCGGGCGAGCAGTACTTC. This codes for CASRAGQAGEQYF.

This clone came up once. The rearrangement links TRBV3-1 (or the pseudogene TRBV3-2) to TRBJ1-1, with 7 bases aligning to TRBD1. Looked up from germline, CDR1 is LGHDT and CDR2 is YNNKEL (reference sequence). The CDR3 totals 14 residues. The trim removed 1 base at V and 4 bases at J, leaving 3 bases unmatched. The CDR3 loop reads CASSQVQGTTEAFF. The DNA of the CDR3 is TGTGCCAGCAGCCAAGTACAGGGGACCACTGAAGCTTTCTTT.

The chain has TRBV25-1 and TRBJ2-2; D is perhaps TRBD1 (5 bases). This CDR3 is 13 amino acids long. Germline CDR1 MGHDK, CDR2 SYGVNS. Deletions cut 6 bases from V and 5 bases from J, with 10 bases between. This chain's CDR3 is CASRFKGTGELFF. DNA for the CDR3: TGTGCCAGCAGATTTAAGGGGACCGGGGAGCTGTTTTTT.

V is TRBV19 and J is TRBJ1-2; 8 bases match TRBD1. The ends lost 5 bases at V and 4 bases at J; junction bases unmatched: 6. This CDR3 region has 14 residues. Germline loops: CDR1 LNHDA, CDR2 SQIVND (reference sequence). The CDR3 DNA sequence: TGTGCCAGTAGTCCCCGGACAGGGAGCTATGGCTACACCTTC. Residues: CASSPRTGSYGYTF.

This clone is a singleton in its sample. The V and J genes are TRBV30 and TRBJ2-5; TRBD2 is a possible D gene (5 bases). The CDR3 runs 12 residues. In germline, CDR1 is GTSNPN, CDR2 SVGIG (reference sequence). Trimming left V 3 bases short and J 5 bases short, with 10 bases between. CDR3 nucleotide sequence: TGTGCCTGGAGGTCATCGGGGGAGACCCAGTACTTC. The encoded protein is CAWRSSGETQYF. The full variable domain, rest sourced from reference TRBV30 and TRBJ2-5, is SQTIHQWPATLVQPVGSPLSLECTVEGTSNPNLYWYRQAAGRGLQLLFYSVGIGQISSEVPQNLSASRPQDRQFILSSKKLLLSDSGFYLCAWRSSGETQYFGPGTRLLVL.

The chain uses TRBV28 and TRBJ2-1, with 11 bases lining up with TRBD2. Looked up from germline, CDR1 is MDHEN and CDR2 is SYDVKM. This CDR3 region has 17 residues. With 4 bases clipped from V and 4 bases from J, the junction kept 9 bases outside the gene matches. CDR3 nucleotide sequence: TGTGCCAGCAGTTCCCTTAGCGGGGGGGCAGCTTACAATGAGCAGTTCTTC. Its protein product is CASSSLSGGAAYNEQFF.

This chain joins TRBV24-1 and TRBJ2-3, with 14 bases matching TRBD2. CDR1 and CDR2 from the germline V gene are KGHDR and SFDVKD. The CDR3 is made up of 19 amino acids. V was pared by 4 bases and J by 3 bases, with 11 bases of the junction left unmatched. For the CDR3, the DNA is TGTGCCACCAGTGACGCTCGACTAGCGGGAGGGCCGGGAACAGATACGCAGTATTTT. Protein product: CATSDARLAGGPGTDTQYF.

This clone appeared a single time. The chain is built from TRBV20-1 and TRBJ2-7, with D perhaps TRBD2 (6 bases). The CDR3 contains 13 residues. Trimming took 6 bases from V and 3 from J, leaving 15 bases between them. Germline V gene lookup returns CDR1 DFQATT and CDR2 SNEGSKA (reference sequence). The CDR3 sequence: CSASSGLSYEQYF. In nucleotides, the CDR3 is TGCAGTGCGAGTAGCGGTCTGAGCTACGAGCAGTACTTC.